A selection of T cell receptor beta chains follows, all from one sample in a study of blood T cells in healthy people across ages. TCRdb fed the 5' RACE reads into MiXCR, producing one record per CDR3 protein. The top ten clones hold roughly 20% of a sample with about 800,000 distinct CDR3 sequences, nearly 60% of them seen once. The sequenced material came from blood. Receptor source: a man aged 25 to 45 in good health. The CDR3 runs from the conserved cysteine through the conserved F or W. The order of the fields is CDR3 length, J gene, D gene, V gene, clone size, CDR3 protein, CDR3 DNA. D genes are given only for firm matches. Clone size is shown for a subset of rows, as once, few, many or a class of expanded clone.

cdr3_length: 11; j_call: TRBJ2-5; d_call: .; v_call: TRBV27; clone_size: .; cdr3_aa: CAEQGGETQYF; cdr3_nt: TGTGCGGAACAGGGTGGAGAGACCCAGTACTTC
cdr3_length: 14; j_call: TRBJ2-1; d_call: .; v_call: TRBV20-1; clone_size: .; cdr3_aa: CSARLEIRLGEQFF; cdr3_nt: TGCAGTGCTAGGTTGGAAATCCGACTTGGCGAGCAGTTCTTC
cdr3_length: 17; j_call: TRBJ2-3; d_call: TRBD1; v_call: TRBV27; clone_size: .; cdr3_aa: CASSAPARTGRRGTQYF; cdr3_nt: TGTGCCAGCAGCGCCCCAGCTCGGACAGGGAGGCGTGGTACGCAGTATTTT
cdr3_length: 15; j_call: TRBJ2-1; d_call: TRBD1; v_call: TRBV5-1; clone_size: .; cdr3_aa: CASSPRTGEGTEQFF; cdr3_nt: TGCGCCAGCAGCCCGCGGACAGGGGAAGGGACTGAGCAGTTCTTC
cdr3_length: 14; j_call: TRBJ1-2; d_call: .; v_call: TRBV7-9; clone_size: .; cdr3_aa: CASSMTREGFGYTF; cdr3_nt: TGTGCCAGCAGCATGACCAGGGAGGGGTTTGGCTACACCTTC
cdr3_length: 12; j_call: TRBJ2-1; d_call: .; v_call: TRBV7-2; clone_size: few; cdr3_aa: CASSPIGQGQFF; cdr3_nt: TGTGCCAGCAGCCCCATCGGTCAAGGTCAGTTCTTC
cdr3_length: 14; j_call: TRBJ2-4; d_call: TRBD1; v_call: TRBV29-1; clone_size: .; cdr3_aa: CSAIGTGSKNIQYF; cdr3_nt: TGCAGCGCTATTGGGACAGGTTCCAAAAACATTCAGTACTTC
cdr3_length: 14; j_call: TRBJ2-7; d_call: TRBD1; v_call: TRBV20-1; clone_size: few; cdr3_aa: CSAGGTGGAYEQYF; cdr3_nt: TGCAGTGCTGGGGGGACAGGGGGAGCCTACGAGCAGTACTTC
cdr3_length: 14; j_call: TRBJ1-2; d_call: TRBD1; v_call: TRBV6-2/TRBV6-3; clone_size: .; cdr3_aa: CASSPGTGTYGYTF; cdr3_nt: TGTGCCAGCAGCCCCGGGACAGGGACTTATGGCTACACCTTC
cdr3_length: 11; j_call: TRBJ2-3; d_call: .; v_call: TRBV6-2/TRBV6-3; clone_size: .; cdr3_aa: CATTVWGVQYF; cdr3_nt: TGTGCCACAACTGTGTGGGGGGTACAGTATTTT
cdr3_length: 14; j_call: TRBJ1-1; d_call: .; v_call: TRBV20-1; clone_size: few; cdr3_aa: CSAILGGGFTEAFF; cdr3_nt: TGCAGTGCTATATTAGGGGGGGGATTCACTGAAGCTTTCTTT
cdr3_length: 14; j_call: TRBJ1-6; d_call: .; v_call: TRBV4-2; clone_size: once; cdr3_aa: CASSQWGIDSPPHF; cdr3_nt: TGTGCCAGCAGCCAATGGGGGATAGATTCACCCCCCCACTTT
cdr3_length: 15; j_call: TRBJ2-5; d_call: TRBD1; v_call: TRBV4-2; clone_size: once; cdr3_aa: CASSQVADRGETQYF; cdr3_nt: TGTGCCAGCAGCCAAGTCGCGGACAGGGGAGAGACCCAGTACTTC
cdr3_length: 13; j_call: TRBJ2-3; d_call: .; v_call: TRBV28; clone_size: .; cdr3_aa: CASSSTVVDTQYF; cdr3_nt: TGTGCCAGCAGCTCCACCGTAGTAGATACGCAGTATTTT
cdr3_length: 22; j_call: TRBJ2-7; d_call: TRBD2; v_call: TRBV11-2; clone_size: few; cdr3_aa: CASSGRGPMAFRGLAAGFEQYF; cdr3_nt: TGTGCCAGCAGCGGCAGAGGACCTATGGCCTTCCGGGGACTAGCAGCGGGGTTCGAGCAGTACTTC
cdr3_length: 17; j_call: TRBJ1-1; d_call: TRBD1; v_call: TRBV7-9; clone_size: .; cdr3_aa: CASSWEGQGDVRGEAFF; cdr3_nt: TGTGCCAGCAGCTGGGAAGGACAGGGGGATGTCCGGGGGGAAGCTTTCTTT
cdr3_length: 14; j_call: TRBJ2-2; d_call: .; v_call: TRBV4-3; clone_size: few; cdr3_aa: CASSPNWPPGELFF; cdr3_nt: TGCGCCAGCAGCCCTAATTGGCCCCCCGGGGAGCTGTTTTTT
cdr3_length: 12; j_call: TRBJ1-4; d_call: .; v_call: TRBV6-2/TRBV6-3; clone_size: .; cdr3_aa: CASSYGYRKLFF; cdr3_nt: TGTGCCAGCAGTTACGGCTACCGAAAACTGTTTTTT
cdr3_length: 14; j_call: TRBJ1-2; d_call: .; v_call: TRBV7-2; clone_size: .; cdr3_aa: CASSLPDSRRGYTF; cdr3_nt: TGTGCCAGCAGCTTACCTGACAGCCGGAGGGGCTACACCTTC
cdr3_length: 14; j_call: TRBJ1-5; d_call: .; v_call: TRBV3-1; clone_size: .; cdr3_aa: CASSPGLLWQPQHF; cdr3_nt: TGTGCCAGCAGCCCCGGACTGTTGTGGCAGCCCCAGCATTTT
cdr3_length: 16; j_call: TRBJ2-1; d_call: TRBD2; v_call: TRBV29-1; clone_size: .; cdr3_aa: CSASDGLAGGPNEQFF; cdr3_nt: TGCAGCGCCAGCGACGGACTAGCGGGGGGGCCGAATGAGCAGTTCTTC
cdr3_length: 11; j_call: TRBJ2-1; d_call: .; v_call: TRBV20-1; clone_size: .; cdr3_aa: CSAAGLNEQFF; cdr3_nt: TGCAGTGCTGCGGGGTTAAATGAGCAGTTCTTC
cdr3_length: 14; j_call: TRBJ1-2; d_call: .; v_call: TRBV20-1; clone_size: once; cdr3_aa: CSARPGSLLYGYTF; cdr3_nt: TGCAGTGCTAGACCGGGCTCCCTCCTTTATGGCTACACCTTC
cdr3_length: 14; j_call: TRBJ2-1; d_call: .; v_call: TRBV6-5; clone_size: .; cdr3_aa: CASRNRGFEGTQFF; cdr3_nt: TGTGCCAGCAGGAACCGGGGGTTTGAGGGGACCCAGTTCTTC
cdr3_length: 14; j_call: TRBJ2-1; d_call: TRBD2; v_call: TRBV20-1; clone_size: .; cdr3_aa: CSARTSGSFNEQFF; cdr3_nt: TGCAGTGCCAGGACTAGCGGGAGCTTCAATGAGCAGTTCTTC
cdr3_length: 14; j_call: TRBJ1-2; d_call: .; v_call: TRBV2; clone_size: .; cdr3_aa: CASKDRLGGYGYTF; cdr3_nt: TGTGCCAGCAAAGACAGGCTGGGGGGATATGGCTACACCTTC
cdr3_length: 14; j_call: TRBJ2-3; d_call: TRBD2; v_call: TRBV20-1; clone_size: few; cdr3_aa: CSATPAGEEDTQYF; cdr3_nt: TGCAGTGCTACCCCAGCGGGGGAGGAAGATACGCAGTATTTT
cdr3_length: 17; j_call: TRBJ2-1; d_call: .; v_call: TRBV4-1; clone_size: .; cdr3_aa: CASSQDHGVGLRNEQFF; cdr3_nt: TGCGCCAGCAGCCAAGATCATGGGGTGGGCCTGAGGAATGAGCAGTTCTTC
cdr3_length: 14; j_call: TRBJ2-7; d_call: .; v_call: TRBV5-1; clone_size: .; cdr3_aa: CASSFTEGGYEQYF; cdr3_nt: TGCGCCAGCAGCTTCACAGAGGGGGGCTACGAGCAGTACTTC
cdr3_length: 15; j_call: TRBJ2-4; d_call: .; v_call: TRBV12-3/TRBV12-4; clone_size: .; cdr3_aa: CASSSSMVAKNIQYF; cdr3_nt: TGTGCCAGCAGTTCCTCCATGGTAGCCAAAAACATTCAGTACTTC
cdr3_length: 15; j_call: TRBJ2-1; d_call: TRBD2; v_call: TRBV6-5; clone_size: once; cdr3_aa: CASSSVAGGPGEQFF; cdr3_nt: TGTGCCAGCAGTTCGGTAGCGGGAGGTCCTGGGGAGCAGTTCTTC
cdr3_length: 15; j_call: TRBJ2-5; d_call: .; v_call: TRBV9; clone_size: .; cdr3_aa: CASSVEGMYQETQYF; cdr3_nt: TGTGCCAGCAGCGTAGAGGGAATGTACCAAGAGACCCAGTACTTC
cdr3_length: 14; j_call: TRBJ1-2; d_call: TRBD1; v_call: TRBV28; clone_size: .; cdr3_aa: CASSPRQGLYGYTF; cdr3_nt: TGTGCCAGCAGTCCCCGACAGGGCCTCTATGGCTACACCTTC
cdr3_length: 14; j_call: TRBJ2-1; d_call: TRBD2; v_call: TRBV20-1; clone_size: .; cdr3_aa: CSVPHSGLVQEKFF; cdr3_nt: TGCAGTGTGCCCCATTCGGGACTAGTACAGGAAAAGTTCTTC
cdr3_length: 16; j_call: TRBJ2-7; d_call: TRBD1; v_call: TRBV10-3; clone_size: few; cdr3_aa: CAIRSPVDRGSYEQYF; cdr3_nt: TGTGCCATCAGAAGCCCCGTGGACAGGGGATCCTACGAGCAGTACTTC
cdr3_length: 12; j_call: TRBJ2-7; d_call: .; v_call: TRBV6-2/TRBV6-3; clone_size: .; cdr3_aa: CASSYAFGEQYF; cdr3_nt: TGTGCCAGCAGTTACGCGTTTGGCGAGCAGTACTTC
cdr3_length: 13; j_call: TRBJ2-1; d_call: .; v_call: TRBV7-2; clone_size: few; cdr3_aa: CASSLVESGEQFF; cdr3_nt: TGTGCCAGCAGCTTAGTTGAATCAGGGGAGCAGTTCTTC
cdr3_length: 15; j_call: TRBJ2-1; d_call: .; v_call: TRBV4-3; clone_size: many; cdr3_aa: CASSQGEGTYNEQFF; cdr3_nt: TGCGCCAGCAGCCAAGGTGAGGGGACCTACAATGAGCAGTTCTTC
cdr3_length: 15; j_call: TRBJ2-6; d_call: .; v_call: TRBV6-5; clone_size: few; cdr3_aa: CASSYVVAGANVLTF; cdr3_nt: TGTGCCAGCAGTTACGTCGTAGCCGGGGCCAACGTCCTGACTTTC